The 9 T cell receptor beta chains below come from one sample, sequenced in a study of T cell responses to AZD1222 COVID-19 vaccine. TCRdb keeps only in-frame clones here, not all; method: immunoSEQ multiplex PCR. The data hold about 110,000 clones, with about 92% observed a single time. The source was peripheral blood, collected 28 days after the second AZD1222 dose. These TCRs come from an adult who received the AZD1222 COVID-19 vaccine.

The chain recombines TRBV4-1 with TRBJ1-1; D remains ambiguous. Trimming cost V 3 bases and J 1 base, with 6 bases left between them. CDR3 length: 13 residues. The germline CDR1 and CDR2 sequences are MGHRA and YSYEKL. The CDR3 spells CASSQARNTEAFF. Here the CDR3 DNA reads TGCGCCAGCAGCCAGGCACGGAACACTGAAGCTTTCTTT.

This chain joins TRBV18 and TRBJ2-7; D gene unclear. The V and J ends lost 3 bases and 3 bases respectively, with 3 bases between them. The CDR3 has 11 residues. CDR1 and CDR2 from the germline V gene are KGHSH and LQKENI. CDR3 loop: CASSPGYEQYF. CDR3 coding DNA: TGTGCCAGCTCACCGGGCTACGAGCAGTACTTC. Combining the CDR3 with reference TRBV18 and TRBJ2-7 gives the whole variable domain NAGVMQNPRHLVRRRGQEARLRCSPMKGHSHVYWYRQLPEEGLKFMVYLQKENIIDESGMPKERFSAEFPKEGPSILRIQQVVRGDSAAYFCASSPGYEQYFGPGTRLTVT.

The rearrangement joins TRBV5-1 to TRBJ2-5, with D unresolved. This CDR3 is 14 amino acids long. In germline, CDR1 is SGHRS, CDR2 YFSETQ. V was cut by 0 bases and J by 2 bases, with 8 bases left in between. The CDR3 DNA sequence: TGCGCCAGCAGCTTGGTATCGTCACAAGAGACCCAGTACTTC. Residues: CASSLVSSQETQYF.

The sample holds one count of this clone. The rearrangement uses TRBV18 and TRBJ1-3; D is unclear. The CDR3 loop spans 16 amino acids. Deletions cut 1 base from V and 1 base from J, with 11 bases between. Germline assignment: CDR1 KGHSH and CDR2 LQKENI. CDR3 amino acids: CASSPRAIGSGNTIYF. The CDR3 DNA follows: TGTGCCAGCTCACCACGGGCCATAGGGTCTGGAAACACCATATATTTT.

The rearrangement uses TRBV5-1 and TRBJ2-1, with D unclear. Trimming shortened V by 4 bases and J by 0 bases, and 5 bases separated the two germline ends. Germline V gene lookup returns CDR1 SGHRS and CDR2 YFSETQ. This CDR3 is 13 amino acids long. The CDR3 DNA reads TGCGCCAGCAGCCCTAGCTCCTACAATGAGCAGTTCTTC. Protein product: CASSPSSYNEQFF.

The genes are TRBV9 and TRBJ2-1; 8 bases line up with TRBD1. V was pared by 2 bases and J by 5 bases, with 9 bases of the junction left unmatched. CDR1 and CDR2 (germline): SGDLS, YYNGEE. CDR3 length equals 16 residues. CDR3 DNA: TGTGCCAGCAGCGTCACTGAGACAGGGGTTAACAATGAGCAGTTCTTC. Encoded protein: CASSVTETGVNNEQFF.

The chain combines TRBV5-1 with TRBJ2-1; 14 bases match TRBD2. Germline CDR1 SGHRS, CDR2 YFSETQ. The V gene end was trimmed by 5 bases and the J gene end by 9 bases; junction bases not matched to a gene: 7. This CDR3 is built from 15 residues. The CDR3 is CASRGGLAGGAEQFF. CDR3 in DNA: TGCGCCAGCAGGGGTGGACTAGCGGGGGGCGCTGAGCAGTTCTTC.

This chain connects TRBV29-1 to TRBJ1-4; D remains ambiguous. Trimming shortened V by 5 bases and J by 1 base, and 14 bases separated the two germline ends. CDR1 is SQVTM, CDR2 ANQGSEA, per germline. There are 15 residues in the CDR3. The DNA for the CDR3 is TGCAGCGTTCTAAAAAAGGAGGGAACTAATGAAAAACTGTTTTTT. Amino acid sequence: CSVLKKEGTNEKLFF.

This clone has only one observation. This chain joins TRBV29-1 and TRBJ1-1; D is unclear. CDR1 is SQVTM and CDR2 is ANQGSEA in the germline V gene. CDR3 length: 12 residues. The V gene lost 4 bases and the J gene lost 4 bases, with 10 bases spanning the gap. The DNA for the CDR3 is TGCAGCGTTGTCCCGGGGAGCACTGAAGCTTTCTTT. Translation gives CSVVPGSTEAFF.